The T cell receptor (beta chain) under discussion was sequenced for a study of blood T cells in healthy people across ages. The use of a sample-barcoded 5' primer and a J-beta primer mix characterized a second PCR of about 7 to 12 cycles. TCRdb itself ran the 5' RACE reads through MiXCR, one entry per CDR3 protein. This table holds 800,000 or so distinct CDR3 sequences, 46% found once. Trimming removed 0 bases at V and 15 bases at J, with 23 bases between. Germline-derived CDR1 and CDR2 are KGHDR and SFDVKD. The length of the CDR3 is 16 residues. The source is a man older than 75 in good health. The genes are TRBV24-1 and TRBJ1-5; D gene unclear. The source material was blood. In DNA, the CDR3 is TGTGCCACCAGTGATTTGGGCGAAATCGGACTCCCAGAATGGCATTTT. Its translation is CATSDLGEIGLPEWHF.